The entry below describes one T cell receptor (beta chain). Germline V lookup: CDR1 SGHRS, CDR2 YFSETQ. The V gene lost 2 bases and the J gene lost 0 bases, with 12 bases spanning the gap. This CDR3 has 16 amino acids. Here immunoSEQ multiplex PCR was the method, and the copy in TCRdb shows in-frame clones only, minus some. The sample has 110,000 to 150,000 clones, 90% to 95% seen once. This record belongs to a study of control samples from healthy donors and cancer patients. The rearrangement joins TRBV5-1 to TRBJ2-1; TRBD2 is a possible D gene (5 bases). The TCR comes from a man aged 55 to 70 with colorectal cancer. The source material was PBMCs. CDR3 loop: CASSFRGESSYNEQFF. The CDR3 DNA is TGCGCCAGCAGCTTTCGGGGTGAGAGCTCCTACAATGAGCAGTTCTTC.